The 19 T cell receptor beta chains below come from one sample, sequenced in a study of low-dose radiotherapy and immunotherapy resistance in tumors. Covering alpha and beta chains, TRAV- and TRBV-specific primers were used for the first-strand cDNA. PCR amplification of the TCRs was performed with Phusion for 20 to 25 PCR cycles, and it relied on a constant-region primer together with a V-primer adapter. In TCRdb, the reads were re-called with MiXCR into one record per CDR3 protein. The data show roughly 10,000 distinct CDR3 sequences, with about 51% seen just once and more than 8% held by the top ten. The receptor set was obtained from a human donor with advanced metastatic prostate, ovarian, gallbladder or colorectal cancer (not recorded which). This table probably holds off-target reads from a library built for another chain.

V is TRBV5-1 and J is TRBJ1-4; 7 nucleotides agree with TRBD1. This CDR3 is 14 amino acids long. Germline assignment: CDR1 SGHRS and CDR2 YFSETQ. The V segment lost 4 bases and the J segment 7 bases; nucleotides outside the gene matches: 7. CDR3 DNA: TGCGCCAGCAGCCAGGACAGGCTCGGTGAAAAACTGTTTTTT. Amino acid sequence: CASSQDRLGEKLFF.

The chain carries TRBV12-3 or TRBV12-4 and TRBJ1-1; TRBD1 matches at 8 bases. The CDR3 is 16 amino acids. With 6 bases clipped from V and 2 bases from J, the junction kept 11 bases outside the gene matches. CDR3 coding DNA: TGTGCCAGCAGCCCTAGGACAGGGTCTAAAAACACTGAAGCTTTCTTT. Its translation: CASSPRTGSKNTEAFF.

V is TRBV29-1 and J is TRBJ1-1; maybe TRBD1 (5 bases). From germline, CDR1 is SQVTM and CDR2 ANQGSEA. The CDR3 sequence is 13 residues long. Trimming left V 0 bases short and J 0 bases short, with 5 bases between. This CDR3 is CSVEEQVNTEAFF. CDR3 bases: TGCAGCGTTGAAGAACAGGTGAACACTGAAGCTTTCTTT.

V and J are TRBV19 and TRBJ2-7; tentatively, D is TRBD2 (5 bases). CDR3 length: 14 residues. CDR1 LNHDA and CDR2 SQIVND come from the germline V gene (reference sequence). The V end was cut by 8 bases, the J end by 0 bases, with 14 bases between. Here the CDR3 reads CASGPDFASYEQYF. The CDR3 DNA reads TGTGCCAGTGGTCCGGACTTCGCCTCCTACGAGCAGTACTTC.

This clonotype was counted only a few times. V is TRBV20-1 and J is TRBJ1-6, with 12 bases lining up with TRBD1. Per the germline V gene, CDR1 is DFQATT and CDR2 is SNEGSKA (reference sequence). Trimming cost V 6 bases and J 7 bases; bases outside gene matches: 4. CDR3 length: 14 residues. DNA of the CDR3: TGCAGTGCCTTGGGACAGGGGGCAAATTCACCCCTCCACTTT. Its translation: CSALGQGANSPLHF.

This clonotype has just a few counts. The chain links TRBV28 to TRBJ1-1; 8 bases line up with TRBD1. The junction had 5 bases not matched to a gene; V was cut back by 3 bases and J by 2 bases. Looked up from germline, CDR1 is MDHEN and CDR2 is SYDVKM. The CDR3 covers 15 residues. For the CDR3, the DNA is TGTGCCAGCAGTTTCATCGGGACAGGAAACACTGAAGCTTTCTTT. Its protein product is CASSFIGTGNTEAFF.

The genes are TRBV7-9 and TRBJ2-2; 15 bases map to TRBD2. V lost 5 bases and J lost 1; bases outside the gene matches: 5. The CDR3 spans 18 residues. Germline CDR1 and CDR2: SEHNR and FQNEAQ (reference sequence). The CDR3 loop is CASSPGTSGGLNTGELFF. CDR3 in DNA: TGTGCCAGCAGCCCCGGGACTAGCGGGGGGCTGAACACCGGGGAGCTGTTTTTT. Together with reference TRBV7-9 and TRBJ2-2, the CDR3 gives the full variable domain: DTGVSQNPRHKITKRGQNVTFRCDPISEHNRLYWYRQTLGQGPEFLTYFQNEAQLEKSRLLSDRFSAERPKGSFSTLEIQRTEQGDSAMYLCASSPGTSGGLNTGELFFGEGSRLTVL.

The chain has TRBV5-1 and TRBJ2-7, with D possibly matching TRBD1 (6 bases). The CDR3 has 16 residues. With 4 bases removed from V and 7 bases from J, the gap between germline ends came to 24 bases. Looked up from germline, CDR1 is SGHRS and CDR2 is YFSETQ. The CDR3 protein is CASSDSTGLYLREQYF. In DNA, the CDR3 is TGCGCCAGCAGCGATTCGACAGGATTATACCTACGGGAGCAGTACTTC.

The J gene is TRBJ1-1, the V gene TRBV28; no clear D gene. Germline assignment: CDR1 MDHEN and CDR2 SYDVKM. The germline V and J ends were trimmed by 8 bases and 10 bases, with 17 bases remaining between them. The CDR3 runs 12 residues. The CDR3 nucleotides are TGTGCCAGCTCCTCGGCGCGGGGTGGAGCTTTCTTT. The encoded protein is CASSSARGGAFF.

This clonotype was seen only a few times. This chain connects TRBV3-1 to TRBJ2-1, with D perhaps matching TRBD2 (7 bases). This CDR3 is 16 amino acids long. The V end lost 5 bases, the J end lost 3 bases, and 17 bases lay between the germline ends. Looked up from germline, CDR1 is LGHDT and CDR2 is YNNKEL (reference sequence). The CDR3 region is CASSDEGGGNYNEQFF. The CDR3, as DNA: TGTGCCAGCAGCGACGAGGGGGGGGGGAACTACAATGAGCAGTTCTTC.

This clonotype was seen a few times. The CDR3 DNA follows: TGCGCCAGCAGTCAATGGGACAGGGGGGAGGACGAGCAGTACTTC. Translated: CASSQWDRGEDEQYF. The chain carries TRBV23-1 and TRBJ2-7; 11 positions agree with TRBD1. TRBV23-1 is labeled an ORF, and its function is uncertain. The CDR3 covers 15 residues. Trimming took 1 base from V and 5 from J; bases not matched to a gene: 4.

V and J are TRBV20-1 and TRBJ2-1; no reliable D call. The CDR3 is 12 residues long. V was shortened by 6 bases and J by 6 bases, with 12 bases between the two germline ends. Germline V CDR1 and CDR2: DFQATT, SNEGSKA (reference sequence). The CDR3 nucleotides are TGCAGTGCCAAGGAAAGGCCCAATGAGCAGTTCTTC. It translates to CSAKERPNEQFF.

The chain employs TRBV9 and TRBJ1-1, with D tentatively TRBD1 (5 bases). Germline-derived CDR1 and CDR2 are SGDLS and YYNGEE. The CDR3 totals 13 residues. V shed 4 bases and J shed 11 bases, with 18 bases lying between them. CDR3 DNA: TGTGCCAGCAGCCCCCTACCGGAGGGGTCGGCTTTCTTT. It is translated as CASSPLPEGSAFF.

The chain employs TRBV19 and TRBJ2-5; D perhaps matches TRBD2 (6 bases). V lost 5 bases, J lost 2 bases, and 12 bases lay in between. Germline-derived CDR1 and CDR2 are LNHDA and SQIVND (reference sequence). CDR3 length: 14 amino acids. CDR3 amino acids: CASSVPGEQETQYF. The CDR3 nucleotides read TGTGCCAGTAGTGTACCGGGGGAACAAGAGACCCAGTACTTC.

The V gene is TRBV24-1, the J gene TRBJ2-3, with 14 bases aligning to TRBD2. The CDR3 loop spans 19 amino acids. The junction had 10 bases not matched to a gene; V was cut back by 3 bases and J by 3 bases. The V gene's germline CDR1 is KGHDR and CDR2 SFDVKD. In nucleotides, the CDR3 is TGTGCCACCAGTGATCGACCGGGACTAGCGGGGGCCGCTACAGATACGCAGTATTTT. This codes for CATSDRPGLAGAATDTQYF.

This CDR3 is CASSFGSTDTQYF. The CDR3 DNA sequence: TGTGCCAGCAGTTTCGGGAGCACAGATACGCAGTATTTT. This chain connects TRBV12-3 or TRBV12-4 to TRBJ2-3; D not certain. Trimming shortened V by 3 bases and J by 0 bases, and 4 bases separated the two germline ends. The length of the CDR3 is 13 residues.

This clonotype was seen a handful of times. The V and J genes are TRBV12-3 or TRBV12-4 and TRBJ2-7; D remains ambiguous. The CDR3 runs to 15 residues. Trimming stripped 3 bases from V and 0 bases from J, with 12 bases between. The CDR3 sequence is CASSFDQISSYEQYF. The CDR3 nucleotides read TGTGCCAGCAGTTTTGACCAAATCAGCTCCTACGAGCAGTACTTC.

This rearrangement joins TRBV24-1 to TRBJ2-1; D could derive from TRBD1 or TRBD2 (6 bases each). CDR3 length equals 16 residues. The germline V gene encodes CDR1 KGHDR and CDR2 SFDVKD. V was shortened by 3 bases and J by 2 bases, with 13 bases between the two germline ends. CDR3 in amino acids: CATSDNRRGAYNEQFF. The DNA for the CDR3 is TGTGCCACCAGTGATAACAGGAGGGGGGCCTACAATGAGCAGTTCTTC.

This chain connects TRBV4-2 to TRBJ2-1; TRBD1 agrees at 8 bases. The V and J ends lost 5 bases and 2 bases, in that order; junction bases with no gene match: 5. Looked up from germline, CDR1 is LGHNA and CDR2 is YNFKEQ. This CDR3 spans 15 amino acids. The CDR3, as DNA: TGTGCCAGCAGCTCTCGGGACAGGACCTACAATGAGCAGTTCTTC. This encodes CASSSRDRTYNEQFF.